A single sample is the source of the 19 T cell receptor beta chains below, sequenced in a study of a mutant IDH1 vaccine in newly diagnosed glioma. Time point described: week 23, last vaccination. Vaccination used 300 ug of mutant IDH1 20-mer peptide per dose, with topical imiquimod. These receptors are not linked to any known antigen. Libraries were prepared by immunoSEQ multiplex PCR; TCRdb keeps only in-frame clonotypes and omits some of them. The table records 60,000 to 100,000 clones, more than 80% of them present only once. The sample was PBMCs, taken from a glioma patient whose treatment included an IDH1 peptide vaccine. Receptors originate from a woman aged 45-65 years with glioma.

This clone was counted once. The V gene is TRBV10-2, the J gene TRBJ2-3; 7 nucleotides align to TRBD2. With V trimmed by 8 bases and J by 2 bases, 4 bases remained unmatched. There are 13 residues in the CDR3. Germline V gene lookup returns CDR1 WSHSY and CDR2 SAAADI. CDR3 bases: TGCGCCAGCGGGGGGGGACCCACAGATACGCAGTATTTT. Its protein product is CASGGGPTDTQYF.

This clone was seen only a few times. This rearrangement joins TRBV5-5 to TRBJ1-1; D not certain. The CDR3 extends over 15 amino acids. The V gene lost 4 bases and the J gene lost 1 base, with 14 bases spanning the gap. In germline, CDR1 is SGHKS, CDR2 YYEKEE (reference sequence). CDR3 sequence: CASSTRHGSNTEAFF. The DNA for the CDR3 is TGTGCCAGCAGCACCAGACACGGCTCGAACACTGAAGCTTTCTTT.

The rearrangement joins TRBV28 to TRBJ1-4; D is perhaps TRBD1 (6 bases). CDR3 size: 15 residues. Germline V gives CDR1 MDHEN, CDR2 SYDVKM. V dropped 5 bases and J dropped 10 bases, with 20 bases sitting between them. CDR3 amino acids: CASSGIAGQIGKLFF. In DNA form, the CDR3 reads TGTGCCAGCAGTGGAATAGCTGGACAGATCGGAAAACTGTTTTTT.

The chain employs TRBV27 and TRBJ2-1; D unclear. Trimming removed 0 bases at V and 7 bases at J, with 7 bases between. Germline assignment: CDR1 MNHEY and CDR2 SMNVEV (reference sequence). The CDR3 loop spans 13 amino acids. CDR3 in amino acids: CASSLSSRNEQFF. The CDR3 DNA reads TGTGCCAGCAGTTTATCGAGTCGGAATGAGCAGTTCTTC.

The rearrangement joins TRBV5-1 to TRBJ2-5; 15 nucleotides agree with TRBD2. The CDR3 runs to 16 residues. Trimming removed 3 bases from V and 4 bases from J; junction bases left unmatched: 4. CDR1 and CDR2 from the germline V gene are SGHRS and YFSETQ. This CDR3 reads CASSYGLAGGRETQYF. As DNA, the CDR3 is TGCGCCAGCAGCTACGGACTAGCGGGAGGGCGAGAGACCCAGTACTTC.

This clone came up once. The chain uses TRBV2 and TRBJ1-1; D might be TRBD1 (5 bases). Deletions cut 4 bases from V and 5 bases from J, with 5 bases between. Germline-derived CDR1 and CDR2 are SNHLY and FYNNEI. The CDR3 loop spans 11 amino acids. The CDR3 protein is CASSGGTEAFF. Written as DNA, the CDR3 is TGTGCCAGCAGTGGGGGGACTGAAGCTTTCTTT.

This chain joins TRBV2 and TRBJ2-1; 12 positions agree with TRBD2. This CDR3 comprises 14 residues. Trimming took 7 bases from V and 9 from J; bases not matched to a gene: 7. CDR1 is SNHLY and CDR2 is FYNNEI in the germline V gene. In nucleotides, the CDR3 is TGTGCCAGCACAGGACTAGCGGGATATCTTGAGCAGTTCTTC. It codes for CASTGLAGYLEQFF.

This sequence joins TRBV6-1 and TRBJ1-5, with D unclear. Trimming pared 2 bases from V and 7 bases from J, leaving 15 bases between. There are 15 residues in the CDR3. Germline V gene lookup returns CDR1 MNHNS and CDR2 SASEGT. DNA of the CDR3: TGTGCCAGCAGTGAAAGTACTCTGAACCGGCAGCCCCAGCATTTT. Its translation: CASSESTLNRQPQHF.

This chain joins TRBV11-2 and TRBJ2-6; 13 nucleotides align to TRBD2. The germline V gene has CDR1 SGHAT and CDR2 FQNNGV. V shed 2 bases and J 2 bases; nucleotides not matched to a gene: 0. The CDR3 length is 17 residues. The CDR3 DNA reads as TGTGCCAGCAGCTTAACTAGCGGGAGGGCTGGGGCCAACGTCCTGACTTTC. Protein product: CASSLTSGRAGANVLTF.

The V and J genes are TRBV4-1 and TRBJ2-7; the D gene is possibly TRBD2 (5 bases). This CDR3 is 14 amino acids long. Trimming cost V 3 bases and J 6 bases, with 15 bases left between them. CDR1 and CDR2 (germline): MGHRA, YSYEKL. The DNA for the CDR3 is TGCGCCAGCAGCCAGAGGCATAACCGGGGCGAGCAGTACTTC. Its translation is CASSQRHNRGEQYF.

This chain connects TRBV7-6 to TRBJ2-5; 7 positions match TRBD2. The CDR3 contains 15 residues. V dropped 2 bases and J dropped 4; count of bases not matched to a gene: 7. The V gene's germline CDR1 is SGHVS and CDR2 FNYEAQ. The CDR3 sequence is CASSLSGGLGETQYF. The DNA of the CDR3 is TGTGCCAGCAGCTTATCCGGGGGGTTGGGAGAGACCCAGTACTTC.

The chain links TRBV28 to TRBJ2-3; D is unresolved. Deletions cut 7 bases from V and 6 bases from J, with 8 bases between. CDR1 and CDR2 (germline): MDHEN, SYDVKM. The CDR3 loop spans 11 amino acids. CDR3 sequence (DNA): TGTGCCAGCACCAAAAGCGATACGCAGTATTTT. Translation gives CASTKSDTQYF. Based on the CDR3 plus reference TRBV28 and TRBJ2-3, the full variable domain is DVKVTQSSRYLVKRTGEKVFLECVQDMDHENMFWYRQDPGLGLRLIYFSYDVKMKEKGDIPEGYSVSREKKERFSLILESASTNQTSMYLCASTKSDTQYFGPGTRLTVL.

This clone was detected a few times. The chain carries TRBV28 and TRBJ1-1, with 7 bases aligning to TRBD1. Germline V gene lookup returns CDR1 MDHEN and CDR2 SYDVKM. Trimming at V came to 6 bases and at J to 5 bases, leaving 6 bases not matched to a gene. The CDR3 consists of 13 residues. The CDR3 coding sequence is TGTGCCAGCAGGCGACAGGGAGGGACTGAAGCTTTCTTT. It translates to CASRRQGGTEAFF.

The count of this clone is one. This chain connects TRBV10-1 to TRBJ2-5; 8 bases line up with TRBD1. Germline CDR1 reads WNHNN; CDR2 reads SYGVQD (reference sequence). This CDR3 contains 14 residues. Germline trimming cut 6 bases from V and 5 bases from J; bases unmatched to any gene: 8. The DNA of the CDR3 is TGCGCCAGCAGCCCCGACAGGGGAGATGAGACCCAGTACTTC. Translating it yields CASSPDRGDETQYF.

The CDR3 loop reads CASSEEVLQPQHF. CDR3 sequence (DNA): TGTGCCAGCAGTGAGGAGGTTTTACAGCCCCAGCATTTT. J is TRBJ1-5 and V is TRBV2; no firm D call. Germline values: CDR1 SNHLY, CDR2 FYNNEI. Trimming removed 3 bases from V and 7 bases from J, with 10 bases in between. This CDR3 contains 13 residues. The full variable domain, in which reference TRBV2 and TRBJ1-5 provide the parts outside the CDR3, is EPEVTQTPSHQVTQMGQEVILRCVPISNHLYFYWYRQILGQKVEFLVSFYNNEISEKSEIFDDQFSVERPDGSNFTLKIRSTKLEDSAMYFCASSEEVLQPQHFGDGTRLSIL.

The rearrangement joins TRBV27 to TRBJ1-2; the match to TRBD1 covers 10 bases. Germline assignment: CDR1 MNHEY and CDR2 SMNVEV (reference sequence). The CDR3 is 19 amino acids. The J segment lost 6 bases and the V segment lost 5 bases, leaving 21 bases of the junction unmatched. This chain's CDR3 is CASSPGTGASRRFSNGYTF. The CDR3 DNA sequence: TGTGCCAGCAGTCCCGGGACAGGGGCCAGCCGCCGATTTTCGAATGGCTACACCTTC.

The CDR3 coding sequence is TGTGCCAGCAGTTTCGGAAGGACAGGGCGTGCGTATGGCTACACCTTC. Its protein is CASSFGRTGRAYGYTF. V usage is TRBV6-5 and J usage is TRBJ1-2; TRBD1 matches 8 bases. There are 16 residues in the CDR3. CDR1 and CDR2 (germline): MNHEY, SVGAGI. V shed 4 bases and J 5 bases; nucleotides not matched to a gene: 12.

The chain has TRBV28 and TRBJ1-1; a weak D match, TRBD1 (6 bases). V lost 3 bases and J 1 base, leaving 18 bases between the germline ends. Germline lookup yields CDR1 MDHEN and CDR2 SYDVKM. The CDR3 contains 17 residues. The CDR3 protein is CASSFSPSGRGNTEAFF. CDR3 coding DNA: TGTGCCAGCAGTTTCTCTCCGTCGGGCAGGGGGAACACTGAAGCTTTCTTT.

This chain connects TRBV28 to TRBJ2-7, with D perhaps matching TRBD2 (6 bases). The germline V and J ends were trimmed by 5 bases and 4 bases, with 15 bases remaining between them. This CDR3 region has 14 residues. The germline CDR1 and CDR2 sequences are MDHEN and SYDVKM. CDR3 protein: CASSLGAGKYEQYF. CDR3 bases: TGTGCCAGCAGTCTTGGCGCGGGAAAGTACGAGCAGTACTTC.